The clone carrying this T cell receptor beta chain came up once. Antigen unknown. The data are from a study of Ad26.COV2.S vaccination and SARS-CoV-2 variants. Across the study: Each vaccinee took Ad26.COV2.S intramuscularly, once or twice 56 days apart.

TCRdb's copy holds only in-frame clones and misses some; the assay was immunoSEQ multiplex PCR. The repertoire consists of 350,000 to 450,000 clones, with 80% to 90% occurring once and the leading ten covering about 8%. Deletions cut 1 base from V and 3 bases from J, with 10 bases between. The CDR3 length is 15 residues. Per the germline V gene, CDR1 is LNHDA and CDR2 is SQIVND (reference sequence). The study, taken as a whole, reports: Reportedly, spike-specific CD8+ and CD4+ T cell responses achieved substantial breadth once vaccination had taken place. Similar non-spike TCR breadth was seen in vaccine and placebo recipients.

Noted treatment: 15 to 20 received Ad26.COV2.S at low or high dose, single or two shots; several received placebo; per-sample allocation not given. Sampling occurred on day 63 after the first vaccine or placebo injection. As its vector, the vaccine had Ad26, which expressed Wuhan-strain SARS-CoV-2 spike. The chain employs TRBV19 and TRBJ2-1; D possibly corresponds to TRBD1 (5 bases). The sample was peripheral blood, taken in a trial of Ad26.COV2.S vaccine versus placebo. The sequence was obtained from a person between 18 and 65 years old who received the Ad26.COV2.S COVID-19 vaccine or a placebo. CDR3 sequence: CASSIVPGNYNEQFF. DNA for the CDR3: TGTGCCAGTAGTATAGTGCCAGGGAACTACAATGAGCAGTTCTTC.